The 25 T cell receptor beta chains below all came from one sample that was sequenced in a study of blood T cells in healthy people across ages. Primed by a sample-barcoded 5' primer and a J-beta primer mix, a second PCR proceeded for roughly 7 to 12 cycles. TCRdb fed the 5' RACE reads into MiXCR, producing one record per CDR3 protein. The table lists 700,000 to 900,000 distinct CDR3 sequences, about 48% of them singletons, with about two fifths in the top ten. The sample was blood. Receptors were obtained from an elderly man in good health.

The chain couples TRBV20-1 to TRBJ1-2, with 8 bases that match TRBD1. CDR3 length: 14 residues. Germline CDR1 is DFQATT and CDR2 is SNEGSKA (reference sequence). V was clipped by 6 bases and J by 0 bases; unmatched bases: 6. CDR3 nucleotides: TGCAGTGCCCGGACAGGGACAGCTAACTATGGCTACACCTTC. Protein product: CSARTGTANYGYTF.

The chain recombines TRBV20-1 with TRBJ2-3; TRBD2 might be the D (6 bases). The germline CDR1 and CDR2 sequences are DFQATT and SNEGSKA (reference sequence). This CDR3 has 16 amino acids. V dropped 0 bases and J dropped 0 bases, with 13 bases sitting between them. Here the CDR3 reads CSARDWLAPSTDTQYF. In DNA form, the CDR3 reads TGCAGTGCTAGAGATTGGCTAGCGCCTAGCACAGATACGCAGTATTTT.

This rearrangement joins TRBV29-1 to TRBJ2-1, with TRBD2 matching over 7 bases. CDR1 is SQVTM and CDR2 is ANQGSEA in the germline V gene. J gave up 5 bases and V 4 bases, and 5 bases lay outside the gene matches. This CDR3 region has 13 residues. CDR3 residues: CSVGTRLHNEQFF. CDR3 in DNA: TGCAGCGTTGGGACTAGACTTCACAATGAGCAGTTCTTC.

This clonotype came up a few times. This sequence joins TRBV25-1 and TRBJ2-1; 12 nucleotides align to TRBD1. The CDR3 extends over 15 amino acids. From germline, CDR1 is MGHDK and CDR2 SYGVNS. Trimming cost V 2 bases and J 6 bases; bases outside gene matches: 2. The CDR3 nucleotides are TGTGCCAGCAGTGAACCGGGACAGGGGGCCAATGAGCAGTTCTTC. Its protein is CASSEPGQGANEQFF.

The chain is built from TRBV6-5 and TRBJ1-1, with 9 bases that match TRBD1. This CDR3 is 15 amino acids long. In germline, CDR1 is MNHEY, CDR2 SVGAGI. J was trimmed by 3 bases and V by 5 bases; bases with no gene match: 7. The CDR3: CASSRRTGADTEAFF. DNA for the CDR3: TGTGCCAGCAGTCGCCGGACAGGGGCGGACACTGAAGCTTTCTTT.

The gene calls are TRBV2 and TRBJ1-4; D uncertain. Germline loops: CDR1 SNHLY, CDR2 FYNNEI. This CDR3 spans 12 amino acids. Trimming cost V 5 bases and J 8 bases, with 9 bases left between them. The CDR3 reads CASSFRKEKLFF. DNA of the CDR3: TGTGCCAGCAGTTTCCGGAAAGAAAAACTGTTTTTT.

The chain links TRBV27 to TRBJ1-5, with 10 nucleotides matching TRBD1. CDR1 MNHEY and CDR2 SMNVEV come from the germline V gene (reference sequence). V lost 0 bases, J lost 1 base, and 9 bases stayed unmatched. This CDR3 region has 19 residues. The CDR3, as DNA: TGTGCCAGCAGTTTATCCGTGGGACAGGGGATGGGGAGCAATCAGCCCCAGCATTTT. The encoded protein is CASSLSVGQGMGSNQPQHF.

The chain joins TRBV3-1 to TRBJ2-3; D is ambiguous. V was shortened by 1 base and J by 8 bases, with 4 bases between the two germline ends. The CDR3 spans 11 residues. Germline V gene sequence: CDR1 LGHDT, CDR2 YNNKEL (reference sequence). The CDR3: CASSQVFTQYF. CDR3 in DNA: TGTGCCAGCAGCCAAGTCTTTACGCAGTATTTT.

In this sample, this clonotype turned up once. The rearrangement joins TRBV24-1 to TRBJ1-1; D gene unclear. Trimming shortened V by 3 bases and J by 1 base, and 11 bases separated the two germline ends. CDR1 KGHDR and CDR2 SFDVKD come from the germline V gene. The CDR3 spans 15 residues. The chain's CDR3 is CATSDPREGNTEAFF. The CDR3 bases are TGTGCCACCAGTGATCCCCGAGAGGGGAACACTGAAGCTTTCTTT.

The chain joins TRBV20-1 to TRBJ2-1; 8 nucleotides match TRBD1. The germline CDR1 and CDR2 sequences are DFQATT and SNEGSKA (reference sequence). V gave up 2 bases and J gave up 3 bases; unmatched junction bases: 6. The CDR3 is made up of 15 amino acids. DNA for the CDR3: TGCAGTGCTAGAATGGACAGGGTTATCTACAATGAGCAGTTCTTC. Translation gives CSARMDRVIYNEQFF.

V gene TRBV10-3 combines with J gene TRBJ2-5, with TRBD2 matching over 8 bases. V dropped 4 bases and J dropped 1; count of bases not matched to a gene: 11. The CDR3 totals 17 residues. Germline CDR1 is ENHRY and CDR2 is SYGVKD. CDR3 loop: CAISGHTLTSGQETQYF. As DNA, the CDR3 is TGTGCCATCAGTGGCCATACACTAACTAGCGGCCAAGAGACCCAGTACTTC.

The chain uses TRBV6-1 and TRBJ2-4, with 10 bases fitting TRBD2. The DNA end is more similar to TRBJ2-7, so the J call may be wrong. From germline, CDR1 is MNHNS and CDR2 SASEGT. This CDR3 has 15 amino acids. CDR3: CASREREGLSGEQYF. The CDR3 DNA reads as TGTGCCAGCAGGGAGCGGGAGGGCCTATCGGGCGAGCAGTACTTC.

The genes are TRBV27 and TRBJ2-3, with a weak D call TRBD1 (6 bases). The CDR3 is made up of 14 amino acids. Germline CDR1 reads MNHEY; CDR2 reads SMNVEV (reference sequence). V lost 2 bases and J lost 6, with 12 bases in between. The CDR3 nucleotides read TGTGCCAGCAGTTTAAGGGGGAGAGGGGATACGCAGTATTTT. Translation gives CASSLRGRGDTQYF.

The chain uses TRBV9 and TRBJ2-7, with 9 bases identical to TRBD2. From germline, CDR1 is SGDLS and CDR2 YYNGEE. The CDR3 sequence is 15 residues long. J gave up 2 bases and V 0 bases, and 3 bases lay outside the gene matches. Here the CDR3 reads CASSVGLADAYEQYF. CDR3 bases: TGTGCCAGCAGCGTAGGACTAGCGGACGCCTACGAGCAGTACTTC.

V and J are TRBV6-6 and TRBJ2-1, with 7 bases that match TRBD2. The J segment lost 15 bases and the V segment lost 7 bases, leaving 9 bases of the junction unmatched. CDR3 length: 11 amino acids. The germline gives CDR1 MNHNY, CDR2 SVGAGI (reference sequence). CDR3 loop: CASTLSGRLFF. CDR3 DNA: TGTGCCAGCACCCTTAGCGGGCGGCTGTTCTTC.

CDR3 amino acids: CASSLTGTYGNEQFF. Written as DNA, the CDR3 is TGTGCCAGCAGCCTGACAGGGACTTATGGCAATGAGCAGTTCTTC. The rearrangement joins TRBV3-1 to TRBJ2-1; a possible D gene is TRBD1 (7 bases). The germline CDR1 and CDR2 sequences are LGHDT and YNNKEL (reference sequence). The CDR3 consists of 15 residues. V shed 4 bases and J shed 6 bases, with 16 bases lying between them.

The chain uses TRBV6-4 and TRBJ1-6; the D is unclear. Looked up from germline, CDR1 is MRHNA and CDR2 is SNTAGT. This CDR3 has 15 amino acids. Trimming stripped 6 bases from V and 10 bases from J, with 19 bases between. The DNA for the CDR3 is TGTGCCAGCAGGACCACTCCGGGTGGAGTATCACCCCTCCACTTT. It translates to CASRTTPGGVSPLHF.

V and J are TRBV2 and TRBJ2-1, with D perhaps TRBD2 (5 bases). This CDR3 region has 14 residues. CDR1 is SNHLY and CDR2 is FYNNEI in the germline V gene. Trimming stripped 6 bases from V and 7 bases from J, with 16 bases between. The CDR3 sequence: CASRLLVSSNEQFF. The CDR3 DNA is TGTGCCAGCAGGCTACTAGTTAGCTCTAATGAGCAGTTCTTC.

As concerns this clonotype: A junction boundary mismatches the germline segment, possibly from a read error. The chain joins TRBV11-1 to TRBJ2-7; 11 nucleotides align to TRBD1. CDR3 length equals 15 residues. CDR1 and CDR2 from the germline V gene are SGHAT and FQDESV (reference sequence). The CDR3: CVSRTGTGGIYEQYF. CDR3 nucleotide sequence: TGTGTCAGCAGAACCGGGACAGGGGGTATCTACGAGCAGTACTTC.

In its sample, this clonotype was seen a few times. The chain combines TRBV4-2 with TRBJ1-6, with 10 bases that match TRBD1. V shed 8 bases, J shed 9 bases, and the junction held 10 bases outside the gene matches. The CDR3 is 15 amino acids. CDR1 LGHNA and CDR2 YNFKEQ come from the germline V gene. The CDR3 DNA is TGTGCCAGCGGGGGACAGGGGCTCCCGGGTTCACCCCTCCACTTT. It is translated as CASGGQGLPGSPLHF.

This clonotype was found a few times. The chain employs TRBV3-1 and TRBJ1-5, with TRBD1 identical over 9 bases. Trimming took 1 base from V and 5 from J; bases not matched to a gene: 6. This CDR3 is built from 16 residues. The germline CDR1 and CDR2 sequences are LGHDT and YNNKEL (reference sequence). The CDR3 region has the DNA TGTGCCAGCAGCCAAGCTACCTGGACAGGGGATCAGCCCCAGCATTTT. It codes for CASSQATWTGDQPQHF.

The chain combines TRBV7-8 with TRBJ2-3, with no clear D. Germline-derived CDR1 and CDR2 are SGHVS and FQNEAQ. The CDR3 spans 13 residues. V was pared by 5 bases and J by 14 bases, with 20 bases between. The CDR3 DNA sequence: TGTGCCAGCAGCCCGAGAGTTGAAAGATACGCGTATTTT. Its protein is CASSPRVERYAYF.

This clonotype occurred a few times. The CDR3 region has the DNA TGCAGTGCTAGGGGGAGGTCGGATGGACTGTTTTTT. Its protein is CSARGRSDGLFF. This chain connects TRBV20-1 to TRBJ1-4; D gene uncertain. This CDR3 has 12 residues. Germline V gene lookup returns CDR1 DFQATT and CDR2 SNEGSKA (reference sequence). The V and J ends lost 3 bases and 13 bases respectively, with 15 bases between them.

Remarks on this clonotype: At one boundary the junction diverges from the germline segment, which might be a read error. CDR3: CAGSDGGGYEQYF. The CDR3 DNA reads TGTGCCGGCAGTGATGGCGGGGGCTACGAGCAGTACTTC. The rearrangement links TRBV6-1 to TRBJ2-7; 7 nucleotides line up with TRBD2. Germline V gene sequence: CDR1 MNHNS, CDR2 SASEGT. This CDR3 is 13 amino acids long.

The rearrangement joins TRBV4-1 to TRBJ2-1; 10 bases match TRBD1. The V and J ends lost 5 bases and 6 bases, in that order; junction bases with no gene match: 7. The CDR3 is 15 amino acids. Germline V gene lookup returns CDR1 MGHRA and CDR2 YSYEKL. This CDR3 reads CASSSRQGAFNEQFF. CDR3 coding DNA: TGCGCCAGCAGCTCGCGACAGGGGGCCTTCAATGAGCAGTTCTTC.